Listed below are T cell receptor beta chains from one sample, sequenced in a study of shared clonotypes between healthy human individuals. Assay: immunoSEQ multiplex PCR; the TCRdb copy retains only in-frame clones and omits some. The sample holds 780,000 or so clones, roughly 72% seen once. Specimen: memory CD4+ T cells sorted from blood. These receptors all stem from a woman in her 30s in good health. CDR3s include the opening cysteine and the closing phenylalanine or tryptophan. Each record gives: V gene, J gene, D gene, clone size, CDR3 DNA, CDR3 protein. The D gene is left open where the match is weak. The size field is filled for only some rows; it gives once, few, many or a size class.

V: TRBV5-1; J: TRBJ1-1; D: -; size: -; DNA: TGCGCCAGCAGCTTGGCCGTACCGTCGAACACTGAAGCTTTCTTT; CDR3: CASSLAVPSNTEAFF
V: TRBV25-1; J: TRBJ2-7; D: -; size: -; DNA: TGTGCCAGTAAACAGGGTGCCACCTACGAGCAGTACTTC; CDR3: CASKQGATYEQYF
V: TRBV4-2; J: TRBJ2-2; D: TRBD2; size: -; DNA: TGTGCCAGCAGCCCTGCTAGCGGACCCACCGGGGAGCTGTTTTTT; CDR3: CASSPASGPTGELFF
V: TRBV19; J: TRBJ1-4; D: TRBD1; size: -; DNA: TGTGCCACCCAGACAGGGATAAATGAAAAACTGTTTTTT; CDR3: CATQTGINEKLFF
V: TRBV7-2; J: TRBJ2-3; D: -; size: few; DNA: TGTGCCAGCAGCAACCAGGGGCTAGCCGGAGATACGCAGTATTTT; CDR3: CASSNQGLAGDTQYF
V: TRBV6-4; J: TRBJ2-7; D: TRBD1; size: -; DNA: TGTGCCAGCAGGGCTCATCGCGGACAGGGTCAGGTTGTTGGGCAGTACTTC; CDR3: CASRAHRGQGQVVGQYF
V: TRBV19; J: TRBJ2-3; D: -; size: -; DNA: TGTGCCAGTAGTATACCCCGAGGGGATACGCAGTATTTT; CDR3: CASSIPRGDTQYF
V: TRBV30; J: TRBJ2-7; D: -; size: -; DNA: TGTGCCTGGACATCACAGCGCCGCTACGAGCAGTACTTC; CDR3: CAWTSQRRYEQYF
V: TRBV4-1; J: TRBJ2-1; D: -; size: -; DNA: TGCGCCAGCAGCCAAGAGGGGGCAGGGCATGCGGATGAGCAGTTCTTC; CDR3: CASSQEGAGHADEQFF
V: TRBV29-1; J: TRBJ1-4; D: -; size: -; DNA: TGCAGCGTTGCACAGTCGGGAGAAAAACTGTTTTTT; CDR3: CSVAQSGEKLFF
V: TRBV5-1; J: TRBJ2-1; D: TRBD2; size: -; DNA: TGCGCCAGCAGCCAGGGACTAGCGGGACCGGCTGACAATGAGCAGTTCTTC; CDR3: CASSQGLAGPADNEQFF
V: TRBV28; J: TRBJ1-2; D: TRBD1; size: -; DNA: TGTGCCAGCAGTTTGGGGACAGGGACTTATGGCTACACCTTC; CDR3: CASSLGTGTYGYTF
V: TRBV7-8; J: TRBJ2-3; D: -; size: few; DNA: TGTGCCAGCAGCTTAGGACGGCGCAGGGGAGGGAATACGCAGTATTTT; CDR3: CASSLGRRRGGNTQYF
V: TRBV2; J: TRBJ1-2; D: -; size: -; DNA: TGTGCCAGCAGTGAAGCGGGACCCCGATACACCTTC; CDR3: CASSEAGPRYTF
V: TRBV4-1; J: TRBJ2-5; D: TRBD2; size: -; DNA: TGCGCCAGCAGCCTTCCGCGGACTAGCGCCGGGGGGGCCCAGTACTTC; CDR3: CASSLPRTSAGGAQYF
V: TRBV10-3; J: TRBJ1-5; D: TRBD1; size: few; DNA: TGTGCCATCAGCTCCGACAGGGGGCAAAATCAGCCCCAGCATTTT; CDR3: CAISSDRGQNQPQHF
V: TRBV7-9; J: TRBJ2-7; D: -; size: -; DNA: TGTGCCAGCACCCCGGGAGCACGATACGAGCAGTACTTC; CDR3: CASTPGARYEQYF
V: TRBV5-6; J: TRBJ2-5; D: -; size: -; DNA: TGTGCCAGCAATACAGCCAGGGATGAAGAGACCCAGTACTTC; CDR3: CASNTARDEETQYF
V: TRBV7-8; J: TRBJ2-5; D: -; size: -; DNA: TGTGCCAGCAGTCCCCGGCCCGGGTCCGAAGAGACCCAGTACTTC; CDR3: CASSPRPGSEETQYF
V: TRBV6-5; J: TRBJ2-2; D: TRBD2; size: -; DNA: TGTGCCAGCAGTTACCTAGCGGGAGCAGGCACCGGGGAGCTGTTTTTT; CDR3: CASSYLAGAGTGELFF
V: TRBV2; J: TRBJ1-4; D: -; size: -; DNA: TGTGCCAGCAGCTACGTAGAGGCAACTAATGAAAAACTGTTTTTT; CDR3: CASSYVEATNEKLFF
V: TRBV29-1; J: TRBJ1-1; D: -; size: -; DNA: TGCAGCGTTGTGCGGGACACGAACACTGAAGCTTTCTTT; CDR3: CSVVRDTNTEAFF
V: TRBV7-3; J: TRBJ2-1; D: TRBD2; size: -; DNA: TGTGCCAGCAGCTTAGGCCTAGGACTAGCCGATGAGCAGTTCTTC; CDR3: CASSLGLGLADEQFF
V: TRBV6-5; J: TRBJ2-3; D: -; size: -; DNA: TGTGCCAGCAGTTACGGAAAGGCCACAGATACGCAGTATTTT; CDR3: CASSYGKATDTQYF